A selection of T cell receptor beta chains follows, all from one sample in a study of blood T cell repertoires in COVID-19. Sequencing used immunoSEQ multiplex PCR; TCRdb keeps in-frame clones, though not all of them. This sample has some 240,000 clones; around 87% occur once, and the top ten carry roughly 7.8%. Sequenced: peripheral blood. The receptors were gathered from a man aged 60 to 69 who had recovered from COVID-19. The CDR3 runs from the conserved cysteine through the conserved F or W. The D gene is left open where the match is weak. Rows give clone size only sometimes, using once, few, many, or a class for an expanded clone.

V	J	D	size	CDR3	DNA
TRBV5-1	TRBJ2-2	TRBD1	once	CASSPRQGAGTGELFF	TGCGCCAGCAGCCCACGTCAGGGGGCTGGCACCGGGGAGCTGTTTTTT
TRBV27	TRBJ1-2	TRBD1	-	CASSARGGQGKYYGYTF	TGTGCCAGCAGTGCCAGAGGAGGACAGGGGAAATACTATGGCTACACCTTC
TRBV2	TRBJ2-1	TRBD1	-	CASSEALGQGYNEQFF	TGTGCCAGCAGTGAAGCGCTAGGACAGGGCTACAATGAGCAGTTCTTC
TRBV7-2	TRBJ2-3	-	-	CASSLNRLSADTQYF	TGTGCCAGCAGCTTGAACAGGTTGAGCGCAGATACGCAGTATTTT
TRBV12-3/TRBV12-4	TRBJ1-3	-	few	CASSFLPRNTIYF	TGTGCCAGCAGTTTTCTACCAAGAAACACCATATATTTT
TRBV5-1	TRBJ1-2	-	once	CASSFGRDGVGYTF	TGCGCCAGCAGCTTCGGGCGGGACGGGGTTGGCTACACCTTC
TRBV5-1	TRBJ2-5	TRBD2	-	CASSQQPSGEGETQYF	TGCGCCAGCAGCCAACAGCCTAGCGGGGAGGGAGAGACCCAGTACTTC
TRBV19	TRBJ2-3	-	-	CASGGGGGTQYF	TGTGCCAGTGGAGGAGGGGGAGGGACGCAGTATTTT
TRBV5-4	TRBJ2-7	TRBD2	-	CASSSTSGGSYEQYF	TGTGCCAGCAGTTCGACTAGCGGGGGGTCCTACGAGCAGTACTTC
TRBV29-1	TRBJ1-1	-	-	CSVVRVEAFF	TGCAGCGTTGTACGGGTTGAAGCTTTCTTT
TRBV25-1	TRBJ2-7	-	once	CASRGGLGPTYEQYF	TGTGCCAGCAGGGGGGGACTCGGTCCCACTTACGAGCAGTACTTC
TRBV9	TRBJ1-4	TRBD1	few	CASSPGGGQANEKLFF	TGTGCCAGCAGCCCAGGGGGGGGACAGGCTAATGAAAAACTGTTTTTT
TRBV10-3	TRBJ2-2	TRBD1	-	CAVSRQGSGELFF	TGTGCCGTCTCCCGACAGGGGTCCGGGGAGCTGTTTTTT
TRBV2	TRBJ2-3	TRBD2	-	CASSARLAGEGTQYF	TGTGCCAGCAGTGCACGACTAGCGGGGGAGGGTACGCAGTATTTT
TRBV5-4	TRBJ2-2	TRBD2	-	CASSLRLADTGELFF	TGTGCCAGCAGCTTGAGACTAGCGGACACCGGGGAGCTGTTTTTT
TRBV28	TRBJ2-1	TRBD1	-	CASTPGQGSPGSYNEQFF	TGTGCCAGCACCCCGGGACAGGGATCCCCCGGGTCCTACAATGAGCAGTTCTTC
TRBV20-1	TRBJ2-2	-	-	CSASSGQINTGELFF	TGCAGTGCTAGTAGTGGGCAGATCAACACCGGGGAGCTGTTTTTT
TRBV18	TRBJ2-7	-	-	CASSSLVGQGSEQYF	TGTGCCAGCTCCTCACTAGTGGGGCAGGGGAGCGAGCAGTACTTC
TRBV7-9	TRBJ2-1	-	-	CASSFSDREGWQFF	TGTGCCAGCAGCTTTTCGGACAGGGAGGGTTGGCAGTTCTTC
TRBV5-1	TRBJ1-2	-	once	CASSLEGTKGGYTF	TGCGCCAGCAGCTTGGAGGGGACAAAGGGCGGCTACACCTTC
TRBV5-1	TRBJ2-3	TRBD2	-	CASTLVSGEPDTQYF	TGCGCCAGCACCCTCGTAAGCGGGGAACCGGATACGCAGTATTTT
TRBV6-5	TRBJ1-1	TRBD1	-	CASSRDSNTEAFF	TGTGCCAGCAGTAGGGACAGTAACACTGAAGCTTTCTTT
TRBV6-5	TRBJ1-1	-	once	CASSYSGGTEAFF	TGTGCCAGCAGTTACTCGGGGGGCACTGAAGCTTTCTTT
TRBV19	TRBJ2-7	-	-	CASRSTGPFYEQYF	TGTGCCAGTAGATCCACAGGGCCCTTCTACGAGCAGTACTTC
TRBV2	TRBJ2-5	TRBD2	once	CASKRGGLETQYF	TGTGCCAGCAAGCGGGGGGGGCTAGAGACCCAGTACTTC
TRBV5-1	TRBJ1-1	-	-	CASSLELVGVEAFF	TGCGCCAGCAGCTTGGAATTGGTGGGCGTTGAAGCTTTCTTT
TRBV5-1	TRBJ1-1	-	-	CASSWGAPNTEAFF	TGCGCCAGCAGCTGGGGAGCTCCCAACACTGAAGCTTTCTTT
TRBV5-6	TRBJ1-2	-	-	CASSLDRRGYTF	TGTGCCAGCAGCTTGGACAGGCGCGGCTACACCTTC
TRBV2	TRBJ2-6	-	-	CASSNDRTRDSGANVLTF	TGTGCCAGCAGTAACGACAGGACCCGCGACTCTGGGGCCAACGTCCTGACTTTC
TRBV6-5	TRBJ1-2	TRBD1	-	CASSFLQGRRGGYTF	TGTGCCAGCAGTTTCCTACAGGGGCGCCGGGGGGGCTACACCTTC
TRBV27	TRBJ2-7	-	-	CASSSYEQYF	TGTGCCAGCAGCTCTTACGAGCAGTACTTC
TRBV20-1	TRBJ2-3	TRBD2	-	CSASPSGSTDTQYF	TGCAGTGCTAGTCCTAGCGGGAGCACAGATACGCAGTATTTT
TRBV13	TRBJ2-7	-	-	CASSPLTGSTGEQYF	TGTGCCAGCAGCCCCCTGACCGGGTCCACCGGGGAGCAGTACTTC
TRBV5-1	TRBJ2-2	-	-	CASSPSTGELFF	TGCGCCAGCAGCCCGAGTACCGGGGAGCTGTTTTTT
TRBV28	TRBJ2-4	-	-	CASSLSPGENIQYF	TGTGCCAGCAGTTTATCCCCCGGGGAGAACATTCAGTACTTC